Following are 16 T cell receptor beta chains from one sample sequenced in a study of cytomegalovirus exposure and HLA in healthy donors. Clones were read by immunoSEQ multiplex PCR, and TCRdb kept only the in-frame ones, dropping some. The table lists 150,000 to 200,000 clones, about 90% of them singletons. The sequencing sample was made of PBMCs. These TCRs come from a man between 18 and 29 years old in good health and CMV-seropositive.

This sequence joins TRBV27 and TRBJ2-7; TRBD2 agrees at 10 bases. V was pared by 5 bases and J by 3 bases, with 4 bases of the junction left unmatched. Germline values: CDR1 MNHEY, CDR2 SMNVEV (reference sequence). This CDR3 comprises 14 residues. This CDR3 is CASSVAGGGYEQYF. The CDR3 coding sequence is TGTGCCAGCAGTGTAGCGGGAGGTGGCTACGAGCAGTACTTC.

This clone has just one count. The chain links TRBV28 to TRBJ2-7, with 8 bases fitting TRBD2. V shed 6 bases and J 3 bases; nucleotides not matched to a gene: 13. The V gene's germline CDR1 is MDHEN and CDR2 SYDVKM. The CDR3 length is 16 residues. The CDR3 DNA is TGTGCCAGCAGCGGCGCCGAGACTAGCGCTATCTACGAGCAGTACTTC. It encodes CASSGAETSAIYEQYF.

This sequence joins TRBV7-9 and TRBJ2-4, with 10 bases matching TRBD1. Germline loops: CDR1 SEHNR, CDR2 FQNEAQ (reference sequence). The CDR3 is 15 residues long. Trimming cost V 4 bases and J 6 bases; bases outside gene matches: 6. The CDR3 coding sequence is TGTGCCAGCAGCTCCAGGGGACAGGGGACAAACATTCAGTACTTC. It encodes CASSSRGQGTNIQYF.

V gene TRBV5-5 combines with J gene TRBJ2-3, with 11 nucleotides matching TRBD2. The CDR3 extends over 13 amino acids. Germline V gene sequence: CDR1 SGHKS, CDR2 YYEKEE (reference sequence). The ends lost 0 bases at V and 14 bases at J; junction bases unmatched: 5. The CDR3 loop reads CASSLDSGRAGYF. CDR3 nucleotide sequence: TGTGCCAGCAGCTTGGATAGCGGGAGGGCCGGGTATTTT.

This chain uses TRBV7-3 with TRBJ2-1; D might be TRBD2 (5 bases). Germline lookup yields CDR1 SGHTA and CDR2 FQGTGA. Trimming pared 8 bases from V and 4 bases from J, leaving 15 bases between. The CDR3 consists of 14 residues. CDR3 sequence: CASGPGMAYNEQFF. In DNA, the CDR3 is TGTGCCAGCGGTCCCGGGATGGCGTACAATGAGCAGTTCTTC.

The gene calls are TRBV7-9 and TRBJ2-2, with a tentative D call TRBD1 (5 bases). The germline V gene has CDR1 SEHNR and CDR2 FQNEAQ (reference sequence). The CDR3 spans 14 residues. Trimming removed 2 bases from V and 7 bases from J, with 11 bases in between. CDR3 amino acids: CASSLIGEDGELFF. The DNA for the CDR3 is TGTGCCAGCAGCTTAATAGGGGAAGACGGGGAGCTGTTTTTT.

The rearrangement links TRBV5-6 to TRBJ2-5; 9 nucleotides line up with TRBD1. Germline-derived CDR1 and CDR2 are SGHDT and YYEEEE. V gave up 5 bases and J gave up 4 bases; unmatched junction bases: 3. This CDR3 region has 13 residues. In DNA, the CDR3 is TGTGCCAGCAGAACAGGGGGCGTAGAGACCCAGTACTTC. Its translation is CASRTGGVETQYF.

With respect to this clone: A junction end diverges from the germline sequence, so it may reflect a read error. The chain recombines TRBV7-7 with TRBJ2-1, with unresolved D. The germline V gene has CDR1 SSHAT and CDR2 FNYEAQ (reference sequence). The CDR3 covers 14 residues. CDR3 sequence reads: CASSLGPGSHEQFF. CDR3 in DNA: TGTGCTAGCAGCTTAGGTCCCGGGTCCCATGAGCAGTTCTTC.

This clone was seen once. This chain uses TRBV29-1 with TRBJ2-3; D not certain. Germline V lookup: CDR1 SQVTM, CDR2 ANQGSEA. V lost 1 base and J 0 bases, leaving 8 bases between the germline ends. The CDR3 is made up of 14 amino acids. CDR3 coding DNA: TGCAGCGTTGAAGGCGGAACTAGCACAGATACGCAGTATTTT. Translation: CSVEGGTSTDTQYF.

V gene TRBV14 combines with J gene TRBJ2-1; D may be TRBD2 (5 bases). The CDR3 is made up of 15 amino acids. The ends were cut back, 3 bases at V and 4 bases at J, with 13 bases in the middle. Germline CDR1 is SGHDN and CDR2 is FVKESK. This CDR3 is CASSQRVSTYNEQFF. CDR3 in DNA: TGTGCCAGCAGCCAGAGGGTCAGTACGTACAATGAGCAGTTCTTC.

This sequence joins TRBV28 and TRBJ2-2, with 15 bases fitting TRBD2. The germline V gene encodes CDR1 MDHEN and CDR2 SYDVKM. CDR3 length equals 17 residues. The trim removed 6 bases at V and 3 bases at J, leaving 5 bases unmatched. CDR3 region: CASSLGLAGGYTGELFF. CDR3 nucleotide sequence: TGTGCCAGCAGCCTCGGACTAGCGGGAGGGTACACCGGGGAGCTGTTTTTT.

This sequence joins TRBV5-1 and TRBJ2-5; 10 bases are shared with TRBD2. V lost 2 bases, J lost 4 bases, and 14 bases stayed unmatched. Germline lookup yields CDR1 SGHRS and CDR2 YFSETQ. CDR3 length: 18 amino acids. For the CDR3, the DNA is TGCGCCAGCAGCTTTCGAATCGGGGGGACTAGCGTGGGAGAGACCCAGTACTTC. As protein: CASSFRIGGTSVGETQYF.

This chain links TRBV7-9 with TRBJ2-1, with D perhaps matching TRBD2 (6 bases). The CDR3 sequence is 14 residues long. Per the germline V gene, CDR1 is SEHNR and CDR2 is FQNEAQ (reference sequence). The V end was cut by 7 bases, the J end by 8 bases, with 18 bases between. The CDR3 DNA follows: TGTGCCAGCATCCTGAGGGGATCGGGAGATGAGCAGTTCTTC. Translation: CASILRGSGDEQFF.

The genes are TRBV5-6 and TRBJ2-1; 10 nucleotides line up with TRBD1. CDR3 size: 15 residues. Trimming cost V 3 bases and J 3 bases; bases outside gene matches: 3. Looked up from germline, CDR1 is SGHDT and CDR2 is YYEEEE. CDR3 loop: CASSSGQGNYNEQFF. The DNA for the CDR3 is TGTGCCAGCAGCTCGGGACAGGGGAACTACAATGAGCAGTTCTTC.

J is TRBJ1-5 and V is TRBV19; possibly TRBD1 for D (6 bases). The CDR3 runs 15 residues. V lost 5 bases, J lost 3 bases, and 14 bases lay in between. Germline values: CDR1 LNHDA, CDR2 SQIVND (reference sequence). The DNA for the CDR3 is TGTGCCAGTAGTGCCGCTGGGACACACAATCAGCCCCAGCATTTT. It codes for CASSAAGTHNQPQHF. Complete variable domain (other parts from reference TRBV19 and TRBJ1-5): DGGITQSPKYLFRKEGQNVTLSCEQNLNHDAMYWYRQDPGQGLRLIYYSQIVNDFQKGDIAEGYSVSREKKESFPLTVTSAQKNPTAFYLCASSAAGTHNQPQHFGDGTRLSIL.

The chain joins TRBV27 to TRBJ2-7, with 9 bases that match TRBD2. The germline gives CDR1 MNHEY, CDR2 SMNVEV (reference sequence). The CDR3 is made up of 17 amino acids. The V gene end was trimmed by 4 bases and the J gene end by 0 bases; junction bases not matched to a gene: 10. As DNA, the CDR3 is TGTGCCAGCAGTTCCGGGACTAGCCTCCACTTCTCCTACGAGCAGTACTTC. It codes for CASSSGTSLHFSYEQYF.